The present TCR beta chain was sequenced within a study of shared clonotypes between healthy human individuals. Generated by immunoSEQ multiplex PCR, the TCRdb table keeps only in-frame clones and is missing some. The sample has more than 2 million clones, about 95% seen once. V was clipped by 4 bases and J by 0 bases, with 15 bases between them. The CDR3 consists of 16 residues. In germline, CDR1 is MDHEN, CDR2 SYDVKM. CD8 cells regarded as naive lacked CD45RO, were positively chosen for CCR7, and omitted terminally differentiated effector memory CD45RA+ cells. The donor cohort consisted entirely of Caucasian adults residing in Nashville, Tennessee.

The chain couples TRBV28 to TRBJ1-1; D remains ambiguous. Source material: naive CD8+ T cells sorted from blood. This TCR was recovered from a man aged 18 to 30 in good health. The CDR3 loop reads CASSSLLERMNTEAFF. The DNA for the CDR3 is TGTGCCAGCAGTTCACTCCTGGAACGGATGAACACTGAAGCTTTCTTT.